The T cell receptor beta chain described here comes from a study of blood T cells in healthy people across ages. The use of a sample-barcoded 5' primer and a J-beta primer mix characterized a second PCR of about 7 to 12 cycles. Each cDNA molecule received a tag from a template-switch adaptor that had 12 random nucleotides. Each sample yielded at least 2.5 million CDR3-containing paired-end reads. Each CDR3 protein gets one entry after TCRdb re-called the 5' RACE reads with MiXCR. Of 1.5 million to 2 million distinct CDR3 sequences listed, about 49% were seen once; the top ten hold about 2.1%. Each donor had 8 to 10 milliliters of peripheral blood drawn. This CDR3 contains 15 residues. Germline CDR1 is MNHNS and CDR2 is SASEGT. With 7 bases clipped from V and 3 bases from J, the junction kept 9 bases outside the gene matches.

The sequence derives from a woman between 35 and 50 years old in good health. Sample: blood. The chain links TRBV6-1 to TRBJ1-5, with TRBD1 matching over 7 bases. CDR3 coding DNA: TGTGCCAGCATGTGGGGACAGAGCCACAATCAGCCCCAGCATTTT. It is translated as CASMWGQSHNQPQHF.